Listed below are T cell receptor beta chains from one sample, sequenced in a study of T cell clones after liver transplantation. Sequencing used immunoSEQ multiplex PCR; TCRdb keeps in-frame clones, though not all of them. The sample shows roughly 62,000 clones, about 73% of them seen only once. The sequences come from CD4+ T cells from blood, collected at the approximately 16-month timepoint. The receptors stem from a human patient who received a liver transplant. Some of the T cells might come from the graft donor. Both conserved end residues are trimmed from each CDR3. Each record gives: clone size, CDR3 length, V gene, CDR3 protein. The size of a clone is reported for some rows only, either as once, few or many, or as a class for expanded clones.

NA	11	TRBV5-5	ASSFGSNTEAF
NA	12	TRBV7-9	AKRGTADTGELF
NA	12	TRBV7-8	AAGGAGMGETQY
NA	12	TRBV5-1	ASSPGGGDQPQH
NA	12	TRBV19	ASSRDVAKNIQY
once	13	TRBV15	ATSRVRGARDTQY
NA	13	TRBV2	ASSPNRGGANVLT
NA	15	TRBV19	ASRTLLRDTPPYGYT
NA	13	TRBV4-2	ASSQGRPSNQPQH
NA	13	TRBV7-9	ASRADGHSGNTIY
NA	11	TRBV2	ASSEANVQGYY
NA	12	TRBV28	ASSFSGSRDTQY
NA	13	TRBV5-1	ASSPTLDRPYEQY
NA	12	TRBV10-3	AISESSVYNEQF
NA	14	TRBV10-3	AISEPNGVSGNTIY
NA	13	TRBV5-1	ASSRLAGGRETQY
NA	13	TRBV28	ASTEPSGTAYEQY
once	14	TRBV18	ASSPFEPSSGNTIY
many	13	TRBV2	ASSEDPGGNTEAF
NA	11	TRBV19	ASSTPPLYEQY
once	12	TRBV5-1	ASSLANGVNEQF